This paragraph covers one TCR beta chain sequence. What it binds is unknown. The use of a sample-barcoded 5' primer and a J-beta primer mix characterized a second PCR of roughly 7 to 11 cycles. Paired-end reads containing CDR3 totaled no fewer than 2.5 million for each sample. TCRdb analysed the 5' RACE reads with MiXCR anew, one entry per CDR3 protein. The sample contains about 1.6 million distinct CDR3 sequences, about 35% of which appear only once. This CDR3 contains 17 residues. Trimming removed 3 bases at V and 2 bases at J, with 23 bases between. CDR1 and CDR2 from the germline V gene are DFQATT and SNEGSKA (reference sequence). The source of the sample is a study of blood T cells in healthy people across ages. Overall study results and limits: What prevented conclusive comparison of naive and antigen-experienced cells was that PBMCs were unsorted. Naive T cell percentage and TCR beta diversity correlated strongly. Diversity estimated from one million T cells was considered an underestimate.

J is TRBJ2-7 and V is TRBV20-1; D might be TRBD2 (6 bases). This receptor was taken from a woman aged 25 to 39 in good health. Sequencing was carried out using blood. The CDR3 region has the DNA TGCAGTGCTAGTATTCGGGGTAGCGGTAGCTATCCCTACGAGCAGTACTTC. As protein: CSASIRGSGSYPYEQYF.